The rows below give T cell receptor beta chains drawn from one sample of a study of T cell responses to AZD1222 COVID-19 vaccine. The repertoire was sequenced with immunoSEQ multiplex PCR; TCRdb's copy has only in-frame clones and lacks some. Here the sample spans approximately 140,000 clones, around 90% being singletons. The sample in question was peripheral blood, obtained on day 0 of AZD1222 vaccination. The receptor source for this set is an adult in good health. Each CDR3 is given without its conserved first and last residue. Fields, in order: J gene, V gene, clone size, CDR3 protein. Rows give clone size only sometimes, using once, few, many, or a class for an expanded clone.

TRBJ1-4	TRBV28	NA	ASLDRRQALNHEKLF
TRBJ2-5	TRBV7-7	NA	ASSLGRATQETQY
TRBJ2-7	TRBV28	NA	ASSFYLAEQY
TRBJ2-5	TRBV3-1/TRBV3-2	NA	ASSQAHSSGGQETQY
TRBJ1-4	TRBV5-1	NA	ASSLGAVNEKLF
TRBJ1-1	TRBV14	once	ASSRARGRVTEAF
TRBJ2-1	TRBV4-1	NA	ASSQLPGTGYVGQF
TRBJ2-3	TRBV5-6	NA	ASSLSGGPAFDTQY
TRBJ1-2	TRBV2	once	ASTDRGTYGYT
TRBJ1-1	TRBV3-1/TRBV3-2	NA	ASSPLPGRGGMNTEAF
TRBJ1-2	TRBV6-2/TRBV6-3	NA	ASSYASTGNGYT
TRBJ1-5	TRBV6-2/TRBV6-3	NA	ASSSYSRGQPQH
TRBJ1-2	TRBV6-1	NA	ASSEPRQGRYGYT
TRBJ2-1	TRBV7-6	NA	ASSLATGTGTRILGEQF
TRBJ2-1	TRBV12-5	NA	ASGLPLAGVYNEQF
TRBJ1-1	TRBV6-6	NA	ASSDRGDMNTEAF
TRBJ2-7	TRBV7-9	NA	ASSQGPGTGGQEQY
TRBJ1-5	TRBV5-6	NA	ASSPRGQGHVPQH
TRBJ2-3	TRBV7-5	NA	ARSHRRGRWNTQY
TRBJ2-2	TRBV4-1	NA	ASSQAGTRTGELF
TRBJ2-5	TRBV6-2/TRBV6-3	NA	ASSYFGGGQETQY
TRBJ2-3	TRBV5-1	NA	ASGPGTNPTDTQY
TRBJ2-6	TRBV7-2	NA	ASSLGGANVLT
TRBJ2-7	TRBV24-1	NA	ATSARGSAVQY
TRBJ2-7	TRBV7-2	NA	ASSQRTGIQRIYEQY
TRBJ2-2	TRBV5-4	few	ASSFLSRELF
TRBJ1-1	TRBV6-5	once	ASSPTRVNTEAF
TRBJ2-7	TRBV28	NA	ASSTRSYEQY
TRBJ2-1	TRBV27	NA	ASSVRDYYNNEQF
TRBJ1-2	TRBV19	once	ASSIGDSMNYGYT
TRBJ2-5	TRBV11-2	NA	ASSLVRLAKETQY
TRBJ2-1	TRBV7-9	NA	ASTPPGGQAGNEQF
TRBJ1-2	TRBV2	NA	ASSGNRGANYGYT
TRBJ2-7	TRBV4-2	once	ASSQEWDEQY
TRBJ2-1	TRBV15	NA	ATSRDRTTEQF
TRBJ2-3	TRBV7-9	few	ASSLEANTDTQY
TRBJ2-7	TRBV5-6	NA	ASSPRGGQPYEQY
TRBJ2-1	TRBV27	NA	ASSLSLTSRPNEQF
TRBJ2-1	TRBV11-3	NA	ASSFGLAGGYNEQF
TRBJ1-4	TRBV5-8	once	ASSLGTGETTNEKLF
TRBJ1-2	TRBV28	NA	ASSSAGTGAPWGYT
TRBJ2-5	TRBV27	NA	ASSMWAQETQY
TRBJ1-2	TRBV3-1/TRBV3-2	once	ASSQGERAGGYT
TRBJ2-1	TRBV2	NA	ASSGVTSGSPYNEQF
TRBJ2-1	TRBV30	NA	AWSIPGLAGQHRDNEQF
TRBJ2-1	TRBV6-5	NA	ASRAYNEQF
TRBJ1-4	TRBV28	few	ASSSGGAVTNEKLF
TRBJ2-1	TRBV4-1	NA	ASSPRQYNEQF
TRBJ1-2	TRBV4-3	NA	ASSLLLGGYYGYT
TRBJ1-1	TRBV7-9	NA	AGEQDAEAF
TRBJ1-3	TRBV15	NA	ATSRDNTIY